Listed here is a single TCR beta chain. This clonotype was detected a few times. This receptor's antigen is unknown. No per-base quality is available; no much larger clone lies one base away. This sample was included in a study of human T cells and chemical hapten exposure (dated by TCRdb to the early 2020s). As for the study more broadly: For sensitization, 2% DPC in acetone was applied to a 2 cm by 2 cm area of upper inner arm skin. Blood samples were taken from patients before sensitization (week 0) and at 2, 6 and about 24 weeks after DPC sensitization. Patch testing was done on the upper back using Finn chambers containing 0.01% DPC, and results were scored after 6 days according to International Contact Dermatitis Research Group standards. Patients additionally received weekly therapeutic DPC doses to the scalp throughout the approximately 22-week study period. Libraries were pooled for sequencing, and variation in per-sample TCR yields was attributed mainly to small differences in library volumes within the pool. The mostly female patient cohort included alopecia areata with under or over 50% scalp involvement, alopecia totalis and alopecia universalis. Roughly 30 alopecia patients provided blood for TCR sequencing at one to four time points (pre-sensitization, 2, 6 and 24 weeks). In alopecia patients, the study followed how the peripheral blood TCR repertoire changed in vivo over primary and secondary sensitization to diphenylcyclopropenone (DPC), a hapten. General study outcomes and caveats: DPC sensitization did not change the number of TCRs with a frequency above 1 in 1000, and there was no evidence of changes in global repertoire structure. All patients had alopecia, a presumed autoimmune disease, so their immune response might differ from that of healthy individuals. Significantly more large CDR3 similarity clusters were formed by expanded TCRs than by pre-sensitization or healthy control sets, consistent with antigen-driven responses. Repeated subsampling changed both the strength of the expansion versus patch-test correlation and the threshold at which that correlation became significant. The number of PT1 expanded TCRs positively correlated with patch test score, significant at thresholds 8, 16 and 32 but not 4.

Library construction relied on RACE. The sample was run on a NextSeq 500. During library preparation, unique molecular identifiers were attached to individual cDNA molecules so that TCRs could be counted in a quantitative, reproducible way. From each blood RNA sample, both TCR alpha and TCR beta chains were sequenced. The paper's data handling went like this. The median number of TCRs per sample was around 96,000, ranging from about 20,000 to 750,000. V, J and CDR3 annotation of the TCR reads was performed with the Decombinator software suite. For PS versus PT1 abundance plots, all samples were subsampled to the same number of TCRs (28,000). Expanded TCRs were defined as absent before sensitization and observed at least eight times at the 2-week time point. Clones were called with MiXCR by TCRdb after fastp trimmed the public reads at Q25, and only in-frame beta chains were retained. Records with the same CDR3 protein are collapsed into one entry carrying the most frequent genes and DNA. TCRdb, rather than the study authors, made the V and J calls. Present in this sample are roughly 200,000 distinct CDR3 sequences, 20% to 25% of which were seen just once. 2% to 3% of the sample lies in the top ten.

The time point label, read with the paper, signifies: patch test 3, about 24 weeks after DPC sensitization. The sample's treatment or condition label, in plain terms: therapeutic diphenylcyclopropenone sensitization with weekly scalp DPC. At every patch-test visit, the blood draw took place before the patch test was put on. Eligible patients were aged 18 to 70, diagnosed with alopecia, deemed suitable for DPC therapy, and excluded if pregnant. Unfractionated whole blood was collected in Tempus Blood RNA tubes, and total RNA was extracted from that blood. Based on the germline V gene, the CDR1 and CDR2 sequences are SGHDT and YYEEEE. The CDR3 sequence holds 16 residues, the cysteine and phenylalanine included. The only DNA kept is the CDR3, 48 bases in frame from the first base. The junction shows trimming of 0 bases on V and 0 bases on J, plus 12 bases between the germline ends.

The receptor chain draws on TRBV5-6 and TRBJ1-1, with no reliable assignment of the D segment. Sequenced here: whole blood, sampled in connection with sensitization to the hapten diphenylcyclopropenone (DPC). This receptor was obtained from a woman between 40 and 55 years old with alopecia areata. Some clones in this sample may be carry-over from other donors' samples. The CDR3 corresponds to CASSLGPTVLNTEAFF. The DNA reads TGTGCCAGCAGCTTGGGCCCCACAGTCCTGAACACTGAAGCTTTCTTT.